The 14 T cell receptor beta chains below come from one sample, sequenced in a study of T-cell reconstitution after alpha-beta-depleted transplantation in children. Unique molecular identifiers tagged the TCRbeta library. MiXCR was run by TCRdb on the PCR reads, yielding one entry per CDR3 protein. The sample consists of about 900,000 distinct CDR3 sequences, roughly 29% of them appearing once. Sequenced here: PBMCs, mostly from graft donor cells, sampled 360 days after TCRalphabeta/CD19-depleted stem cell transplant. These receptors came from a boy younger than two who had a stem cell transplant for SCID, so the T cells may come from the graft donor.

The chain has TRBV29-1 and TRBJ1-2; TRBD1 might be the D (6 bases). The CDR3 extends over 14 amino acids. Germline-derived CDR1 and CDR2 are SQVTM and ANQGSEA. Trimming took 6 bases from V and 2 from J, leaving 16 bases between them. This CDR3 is CSVNSGHGNYGYTF. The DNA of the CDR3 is TGCAGCGTGAACTCGGGACACGGGAACTATGGCTACACCTTC.

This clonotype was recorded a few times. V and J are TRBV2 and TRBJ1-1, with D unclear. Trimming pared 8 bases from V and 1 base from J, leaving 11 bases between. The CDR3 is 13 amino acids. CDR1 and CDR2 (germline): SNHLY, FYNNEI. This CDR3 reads CASAARENTEAFF. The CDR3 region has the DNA TGTGCCAGCGCGGCGAGGGAGAACACTGAAGCTTTCTTT.

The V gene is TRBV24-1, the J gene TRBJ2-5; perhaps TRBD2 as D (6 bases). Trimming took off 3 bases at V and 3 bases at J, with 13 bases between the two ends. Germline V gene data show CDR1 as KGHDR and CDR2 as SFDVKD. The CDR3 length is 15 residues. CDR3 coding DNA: TGTGCCACCAGTGATCCCCGGACGGGGGAAGAGACCCAGTACTTC. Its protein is CATSDPRTGEETQYF.

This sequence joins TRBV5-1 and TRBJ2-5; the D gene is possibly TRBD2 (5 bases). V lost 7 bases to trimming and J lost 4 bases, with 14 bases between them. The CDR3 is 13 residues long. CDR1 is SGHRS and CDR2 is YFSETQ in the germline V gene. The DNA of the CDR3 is TGCGCCAGCTGTACTAGGTGGGGAGAGACCCAGTACTTC. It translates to CASCTRWGETQYF. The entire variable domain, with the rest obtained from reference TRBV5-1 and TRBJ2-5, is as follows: KAGVTQTPRYLIKTRGQQVTLSCSPISGHRSVSWYQQTPGQGLQFLFEYFSETQRNKGNFPGRFSGRQFSNSRSEMNVSTLELGDSALYLCASCTRWGETQYFGPGTRLLVL.

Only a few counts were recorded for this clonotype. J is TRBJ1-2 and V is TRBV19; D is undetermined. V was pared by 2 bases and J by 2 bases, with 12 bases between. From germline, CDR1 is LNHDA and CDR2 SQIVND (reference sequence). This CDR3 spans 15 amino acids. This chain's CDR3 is CASSITQAGNYGYTF. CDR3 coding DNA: TGTGCCAGTAGTATAACCCAGGCCGGGAACTATGGCTACACCTTC.

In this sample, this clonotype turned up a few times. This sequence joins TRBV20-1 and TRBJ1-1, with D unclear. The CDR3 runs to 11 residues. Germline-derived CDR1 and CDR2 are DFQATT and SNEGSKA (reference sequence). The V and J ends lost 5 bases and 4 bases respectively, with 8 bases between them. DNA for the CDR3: TGCAGTGCTTCGGACTTCACTGAAGCTTTCTTT. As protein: CSASDFTEAFF.

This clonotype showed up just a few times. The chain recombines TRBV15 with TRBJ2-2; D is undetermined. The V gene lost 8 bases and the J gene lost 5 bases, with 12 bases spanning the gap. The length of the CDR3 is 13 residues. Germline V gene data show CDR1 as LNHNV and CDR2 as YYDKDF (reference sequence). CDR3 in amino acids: CATGVRWTGELFF. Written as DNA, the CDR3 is TGTGCCACCGGGGTCAGATGGACCGGGGAGCTGTTTTTT.

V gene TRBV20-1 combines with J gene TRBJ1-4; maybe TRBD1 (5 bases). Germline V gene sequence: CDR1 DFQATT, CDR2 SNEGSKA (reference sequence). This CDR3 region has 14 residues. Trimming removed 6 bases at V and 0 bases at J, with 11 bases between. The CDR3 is CSAAGVPTNEKLFF. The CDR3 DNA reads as TGCAGTGCGGCGGGGGTACCAACTAATGAAAAACTGTTTTTT.

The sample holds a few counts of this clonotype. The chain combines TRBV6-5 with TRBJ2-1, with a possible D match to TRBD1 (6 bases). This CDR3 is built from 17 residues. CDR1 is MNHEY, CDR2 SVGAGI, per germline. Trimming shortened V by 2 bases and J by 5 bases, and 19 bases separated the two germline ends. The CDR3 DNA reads TGTGCCAGCAGTTACCCAGGGGTTGGGACCCAAAACAATGAGCAGTTCTTC. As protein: CASSYPGVGTQNNEQFF.

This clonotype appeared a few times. The CDR3 DNA follows: TGTGCCACCAGCAGAGAGAAGGGACTTGTTTCGGATGAAGCTTTCTTT. This translates into CATSREKGLVSDEAFF. The chain links TRBV15 to TRBJ1-1, with a tentative D call TRBD1 (5 bases). Germline assignment: CDR1 LNHNV and CDR2 YYDKDF (reference sequence). The CDR3 length is 16 residues. V dropped 0 bases and J dropped 7 bases, with 18 bases sitting between them.

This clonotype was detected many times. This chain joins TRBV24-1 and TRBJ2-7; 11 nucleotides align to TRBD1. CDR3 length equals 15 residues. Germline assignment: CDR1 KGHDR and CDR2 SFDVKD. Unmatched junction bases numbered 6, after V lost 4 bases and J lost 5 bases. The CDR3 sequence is CATSEGGQGAHEQYF. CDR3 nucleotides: TGTGCCACCAGTGAAGGCGGACAGGGGGCTCACGAGCAGTACTTC.

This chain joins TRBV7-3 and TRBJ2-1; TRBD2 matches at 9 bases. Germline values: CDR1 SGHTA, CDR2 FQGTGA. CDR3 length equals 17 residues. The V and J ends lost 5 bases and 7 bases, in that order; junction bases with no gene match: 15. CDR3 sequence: CASSLRGAGGRRNEQFF. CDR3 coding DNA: TGTGCCAGCAGCCTAAGAGGGGCGGGGGGGCGGAGGAATGAGCAGTTCTTC.

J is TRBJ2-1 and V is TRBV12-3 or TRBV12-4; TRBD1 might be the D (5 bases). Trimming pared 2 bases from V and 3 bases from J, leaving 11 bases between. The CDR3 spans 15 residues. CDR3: CASSLRNRNYNEQFF. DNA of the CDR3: TGTGCCAGCAGTTTAAGGAACAGGAACTACAATGAGCAGTTCTTC.

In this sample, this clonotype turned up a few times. The CDR3 region is CSVDQGPEAFF. In DNA form, the CDR3 reads TGCAGCGTTGACCAGGGCCCTGAAGCTTTCTTT. The chain employs TRBV29-1 and TRBJ1-1; D might be TRBD1 (5 bases). Trimming shortened V by 3 bases and J by 6 bases, and 8 bases separated the two germline ends. Germline CDR1 reads SQVTM; CDR2 reads ANQGSEA. The CDR3 consists of 11 residues.